This TCR beta chain was sequenced during a study of blood T cell repertoires in COVID-19 (dated by TCRdb to the early 2020s). With regard to the full study: Collaborator samples came from the United States, Italy and Spain and covered acute and convalescent phases of COVID-19. The prospective study material was composed of cDNA or gDNA derived from T cells, B-cell-depleted T cells, or PBMCs. The dataset comprised deeply sampled blood TCRbeta repertoires from subjects exposed to, actively infected with, or recovered from COVID-19. The repertoires were made available in a free public database intended to serve as a resource for research on the immune response to SARS-CoV-2. The samples were drawn from two sources: the first 160 participants of the ongoing ImmuneRACE study, and 1,254 subjects contributed by 6 global collaborators. Nearly every sample came with metadata listing a de-identified subject ID, COVID-19 status, age in years and sex. Where available, HLA class I and class II types were obtained from metadata supplied by the sample provider rather than from assay-based typing.

Collaborating institutions collected whole blood in K2EDTA tubes following their own protocols. For TCRbeta analysis, collaborators shipped samples in one of three forms: frozen whole blood, isolated PBMCs, or DNA extracted from either of those sample types. V and J are trimmed by 4 bases and 5 bases, and the gene matches miss 9 bases of the junction. Including the terminal cysteine and phenylalanine, the CDR3 comprises 15 residues. Of the read, only the CDR3 DNA is kept; its 45 bases are in frame from base 1. The germline V gene yields SGHRS for CDR1 and YFSETQ for CDR2. Details on this clone: What antigen it recognizes has not been identified. Within one base of it there is no much larger clone, and no base qualities were kept.

The immunoSEQ Assay, a bias-controlled multiplex PCR, was used to amplify TCRbeta CDR3 regions from genomic DNA. Per the original workflow: The number of nucleated cells in each sample was estimated from the amplification of reference gene primers within the assay. To quantify the absolute abundance of each unique TCRbeta CDR3 rearrangement, sequence reads were collapsed and filtered. For each sample, productive Simpson clonality was calculated as the square root of Simpson's diversity index across productive rearrangements. In TCRdb, the immuneACCESS table is reduced to in-frame sequences with V and J assigned. These tables do not hold every clone; where another copy was compared, an unresolved V gene accounts for under half, and the others remain unexplained. That table furnishes V, J and clone size, whereas the DNA furnished D and trimming. A total of more than 95,000 clones appear in this sample, 90% of them only once. The ten largest clonotypes hold about 1.7% of the sample.

Overall study results and their limits: The quantity of clinical and demographic metadata differed by source and by participant and was supplied without curation.

This chain is built from TRBV5-1 and TRBJ1-1; TRBD1 matches 9 bases in the middle. This sequence was found in a man aged 60 to 75 with acute or convalescent COVID-19. Sequenced input: peripheral blood. The CDR3 sequence is CASSTGQGAFTEAFF. DNA sequence: TGCGCCAGCAGCACGGGACAGGGAGCGTTTACTGAAGCTTTCTTT.